This T cell receptor beta chain was captured in a study of control samples from healthy donors and cancer patients. Germline trimming cut 2 bases from V and 1 base from J; bases unmatched to any gene: 6. The germline CDR1 and CDR2 sequences are MDHEN and SYDVKM. This CDR3 is built from 17 residues. Sequencing was performed with immunoSEQ multiplex PCR; in TCRdb, only in-frame clones are kept and a portion is missing. The sample yields fewer than 500,000 clones, more than 80% seen once. V and J are TRBV28 and TRBJ2-1; 9 bases are shared with TRBD2. The sequence derives from a man aged 35 to 55 with head and neck cancer. The sample consisted of PBMCs. The CDR3 DNA reads as TGTGCCAGCAGTTTAGGGTCGACTAGCGGATCCTACAATGAGCAGTTCTTC. The encoded protein is CASSLGSTSGSYNEQFF.